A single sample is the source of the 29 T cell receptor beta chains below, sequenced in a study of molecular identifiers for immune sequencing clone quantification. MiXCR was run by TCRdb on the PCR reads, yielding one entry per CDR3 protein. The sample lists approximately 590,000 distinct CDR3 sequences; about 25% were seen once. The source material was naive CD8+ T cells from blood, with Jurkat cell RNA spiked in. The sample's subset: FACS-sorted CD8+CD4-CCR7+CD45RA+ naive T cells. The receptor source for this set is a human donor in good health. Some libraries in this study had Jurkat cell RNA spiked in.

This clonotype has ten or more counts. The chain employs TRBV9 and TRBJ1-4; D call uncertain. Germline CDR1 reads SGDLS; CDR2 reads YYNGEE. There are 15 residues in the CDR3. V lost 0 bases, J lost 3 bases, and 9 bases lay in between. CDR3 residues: CASSVAGGSNEKLFF. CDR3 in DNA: TGTGCCAGCAGCGTAGCCGGTGGCTCTAATGAAAAACTGTTTTTT. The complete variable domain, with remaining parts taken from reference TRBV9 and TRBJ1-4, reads DSGVTQTPKHLITATGQRVTLRCSPRSGDLSVYWYQQSLDQGLQFLIQYYNGEERAKGNILERFSAQQFPDLHSELNLSSLELGDSALYFCASSVAGGSNEKLFFGSGTQLSVL.

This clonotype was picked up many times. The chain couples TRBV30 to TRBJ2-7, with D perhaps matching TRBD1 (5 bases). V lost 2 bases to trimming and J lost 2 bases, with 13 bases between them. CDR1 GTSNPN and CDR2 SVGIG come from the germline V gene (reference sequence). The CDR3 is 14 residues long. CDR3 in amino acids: CAWSYSDTAYEQYF. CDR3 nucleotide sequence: TGTGCCTGGAGTTATTCGGACACTGCCTACGAGCAGTACTTC.

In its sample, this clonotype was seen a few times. Here the CDR3 reads CASSQDDNYEQYF. The CDR3 region has the DNA TGTGCCAGCAGCCAGGACGACAACTACGAGCAGTACTTC. The chain is built from TRBV3-1 and TRBJ2-7; D unresolved. Trimming shortened V by 3 bases and J by 3 bases, and 9 bases separated the two germline ends. This CDR3 is 13 amino acids long. CDR1 is LGHDT and CDR2 is YNNKEL in the germline V gene (reference sequence).

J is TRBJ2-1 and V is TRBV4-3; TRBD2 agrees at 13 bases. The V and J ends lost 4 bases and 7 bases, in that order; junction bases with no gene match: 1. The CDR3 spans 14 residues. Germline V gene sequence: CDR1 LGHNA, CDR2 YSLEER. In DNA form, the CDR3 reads TGCGCCAGCAGCCGGACTAGCGGGAGTAATGAGCAGTTCTTC. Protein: CASSRTSGSNEQFF.

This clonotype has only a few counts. This CDR3 is CASSHRLQGRYYGYTF. CDR3 bases: TGCGCCAGCAGCCACCGATTACAGGGACGATACTATGGCTACACCTTC. The gene calls are TRBV4-3 and TRBJ1-2, with D possibly TRBD1 on 6 matching bases. CDR3 size: 16 residues. The ends were cut back, 3 bases at V and 3 bases at J, with 17 bases in the middle. CDR1 is LGHNA and CDR2 is YSLEER in the germline V gene.

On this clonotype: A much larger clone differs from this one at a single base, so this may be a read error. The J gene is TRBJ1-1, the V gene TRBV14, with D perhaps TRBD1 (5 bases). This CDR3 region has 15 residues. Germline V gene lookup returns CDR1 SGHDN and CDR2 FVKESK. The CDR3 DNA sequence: TGTGCCGGCAGCCAACAAGGGGTCTTCGGCACTGAAGCTTTCTTT. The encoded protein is CAGSQQGVFGTEAFF.

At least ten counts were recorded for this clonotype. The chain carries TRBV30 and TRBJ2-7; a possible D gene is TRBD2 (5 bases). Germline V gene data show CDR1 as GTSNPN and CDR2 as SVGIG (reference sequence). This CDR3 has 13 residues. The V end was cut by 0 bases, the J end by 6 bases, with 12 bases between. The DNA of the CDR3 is TGTGCCTGGAGTGTAAATGGAGGAGGCGAGCAGTACTTC. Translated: CAWSVNGGGEQYF.

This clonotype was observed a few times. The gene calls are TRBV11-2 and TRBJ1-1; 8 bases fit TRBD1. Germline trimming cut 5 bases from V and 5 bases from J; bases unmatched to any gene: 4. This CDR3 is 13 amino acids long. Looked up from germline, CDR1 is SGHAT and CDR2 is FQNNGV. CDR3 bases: TGTGCCAGCAGCGCGTGGACAGGGACTGAAGCTTTCTTT. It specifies CASSAWTGTEAFF.

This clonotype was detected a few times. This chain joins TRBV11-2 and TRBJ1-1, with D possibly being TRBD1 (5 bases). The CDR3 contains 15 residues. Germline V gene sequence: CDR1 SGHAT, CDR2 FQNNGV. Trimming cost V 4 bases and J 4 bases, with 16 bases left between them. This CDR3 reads CASSSNSRAGTEAFF. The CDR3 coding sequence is TGTGCCAGCAGCTCTAACTCCAGGGCAGGCACTGAAGCTTTCTTT.

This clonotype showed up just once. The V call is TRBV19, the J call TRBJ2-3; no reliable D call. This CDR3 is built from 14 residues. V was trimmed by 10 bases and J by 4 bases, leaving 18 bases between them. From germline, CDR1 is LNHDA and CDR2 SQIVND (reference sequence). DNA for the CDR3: TGTGCCACCAACCTAGGAAACCCCGCAGATACGCAGTATTTT. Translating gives CATNLGNPADTQYF.

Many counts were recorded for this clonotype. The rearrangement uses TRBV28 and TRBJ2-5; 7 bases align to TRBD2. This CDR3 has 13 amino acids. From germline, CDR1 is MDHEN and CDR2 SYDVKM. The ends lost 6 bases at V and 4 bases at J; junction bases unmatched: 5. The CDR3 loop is CASRPGLGETQYF. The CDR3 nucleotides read TGTGCCAGCAGGCCAGGACTAGGAGAGACCCAGTACTTC.

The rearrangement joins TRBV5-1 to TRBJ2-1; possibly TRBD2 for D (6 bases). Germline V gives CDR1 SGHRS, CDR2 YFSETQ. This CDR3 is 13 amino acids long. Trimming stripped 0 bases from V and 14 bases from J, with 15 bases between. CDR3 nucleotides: TGCGCCAGCAGCTTGGTTTCGGGGGAGTTGAAGTTCTTC. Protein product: CASSLVSGELKFF.

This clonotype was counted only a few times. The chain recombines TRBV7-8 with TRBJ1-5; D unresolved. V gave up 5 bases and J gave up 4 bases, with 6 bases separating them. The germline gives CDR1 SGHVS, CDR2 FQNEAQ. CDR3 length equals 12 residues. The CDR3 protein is CASSHNNQPQHF. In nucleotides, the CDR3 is TGTGCCAGCAGCCACAATAATCAGCCCCAGCATTTT.

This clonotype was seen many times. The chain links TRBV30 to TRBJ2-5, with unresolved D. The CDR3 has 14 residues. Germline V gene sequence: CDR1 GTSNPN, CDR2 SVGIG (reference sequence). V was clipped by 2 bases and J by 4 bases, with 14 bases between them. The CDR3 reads CAWSIAPAGETQYF. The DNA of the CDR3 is TGTGCCTGGAGTATCGCACCGGCCGGAGAGACCCAGTACTTC.

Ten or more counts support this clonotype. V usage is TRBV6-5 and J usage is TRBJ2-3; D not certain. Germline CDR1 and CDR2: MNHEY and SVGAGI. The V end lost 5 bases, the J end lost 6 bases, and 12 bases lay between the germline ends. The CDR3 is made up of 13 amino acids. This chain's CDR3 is CASSHAPEDTQYF. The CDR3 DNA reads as TGTGCCAGCAGTCACGCCCCTGAGGATACGCAGTATTTT.

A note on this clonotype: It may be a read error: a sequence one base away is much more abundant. This CDR3 reads CSARGDAMNTEASF. CDR3 DNA sequence: TGCAGTGCTAGAGGGGACGCCATGAACACTGAAGCTTCCTTT. The chain employs TRBV20-1 and TRBJ1-1, with D maybe TRBD1 (5 bases). The CDR3 covers 14 residues. Germline V gives CDR1 DFQATT, CDR2 SNEGSKA (reference sequence).

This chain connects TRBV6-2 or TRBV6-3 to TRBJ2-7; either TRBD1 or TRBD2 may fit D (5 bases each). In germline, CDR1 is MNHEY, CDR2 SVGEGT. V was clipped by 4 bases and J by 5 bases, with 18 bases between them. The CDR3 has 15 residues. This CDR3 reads CASSSQGPLSHEQYF. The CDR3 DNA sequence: TGTGCCAGCAGTTCTCAGGGACCTCTCAGCCACGAGCAGTACTTC.

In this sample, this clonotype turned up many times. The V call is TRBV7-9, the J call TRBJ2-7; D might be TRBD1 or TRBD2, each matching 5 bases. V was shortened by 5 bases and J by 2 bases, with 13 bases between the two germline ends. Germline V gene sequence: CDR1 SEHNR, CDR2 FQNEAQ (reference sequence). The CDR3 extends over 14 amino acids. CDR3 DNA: TGTGCCAGCAGCCCTACCCTGGGGGCCTACGAGCAGTACTTC. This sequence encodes CASSPTLGAYEQYF.

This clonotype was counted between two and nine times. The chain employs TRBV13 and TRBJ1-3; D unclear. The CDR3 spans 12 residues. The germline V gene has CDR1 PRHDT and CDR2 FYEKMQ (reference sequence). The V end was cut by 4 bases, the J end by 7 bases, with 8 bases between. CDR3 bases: TGTGCCAGCAGCTCGGGAGAGAACACCATATATTTT. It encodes CASSSGENTIYF.

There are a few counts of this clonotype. CDR3 nucleotides: TGTGCTAGTGGTTCTGCCGGGGCTGGGGGTGAGCAGTTCTTC. Translating gives CASGSAGAGGEQFF. V usage is TRBV12-5 and J usage is TRBJ2-1; D may be TRBD1 or TRBD2 (5 bases each). V lost 4 bases and J 9 bases, leaving 16 bases between the germline ends. The CDR3 has 14 amino acids. Germline V CDR1 and CDR2: LGHNT, FRNRAP.

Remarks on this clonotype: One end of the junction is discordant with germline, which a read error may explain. This CDR3 reads CAGSVGLAGAAYQETQYF. The CDR3 DNA sequence: TGTGCCGGCAGCGTAGGACTAGCGGGGGCCGCGTACCAAGAGACCCAGTACTTC. The chain is built from TRBV9 and TRBJ2-5, with 13 bases identical to TRBD2. Looked up from germline, CDR1 is SGDLS and CDR2 is YYNGEE. The CDR3 length is 18 residues.

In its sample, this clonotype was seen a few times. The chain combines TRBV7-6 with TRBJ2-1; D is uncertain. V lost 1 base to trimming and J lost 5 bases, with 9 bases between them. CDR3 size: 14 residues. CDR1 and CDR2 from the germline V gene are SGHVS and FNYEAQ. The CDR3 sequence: CASSLGARNNEQFF. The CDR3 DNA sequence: TGTGCCAGCAGCTTAGGGGCTAGAAACAATGAGCAGTTCTTC.

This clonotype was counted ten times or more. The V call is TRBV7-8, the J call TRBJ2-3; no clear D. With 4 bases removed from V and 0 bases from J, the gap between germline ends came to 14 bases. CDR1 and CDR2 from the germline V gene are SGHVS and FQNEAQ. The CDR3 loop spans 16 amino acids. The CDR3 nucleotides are TGTGCCAGCAGCTCCGTCGGAGCCACTAGCACAGATACGCAGTATTTT. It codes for CASSSVGATSTDTQYF.

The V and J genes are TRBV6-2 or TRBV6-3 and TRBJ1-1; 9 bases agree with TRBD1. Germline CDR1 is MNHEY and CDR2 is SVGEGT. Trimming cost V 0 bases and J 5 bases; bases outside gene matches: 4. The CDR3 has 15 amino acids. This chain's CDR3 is CASSYSGTGRTEAFF. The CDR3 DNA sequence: TGTGCCAGCAGTTACTCAGGGACAGGGAGGACTGAAGCTTTCTTT.

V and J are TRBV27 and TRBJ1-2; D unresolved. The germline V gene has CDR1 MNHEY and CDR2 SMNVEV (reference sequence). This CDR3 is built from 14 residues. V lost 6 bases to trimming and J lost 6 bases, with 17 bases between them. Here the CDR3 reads CASRPDPMVHGYTF. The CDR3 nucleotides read TGTGCCAGCAGACCAGACCCGATGGTTCATGGCTACACCTTC.

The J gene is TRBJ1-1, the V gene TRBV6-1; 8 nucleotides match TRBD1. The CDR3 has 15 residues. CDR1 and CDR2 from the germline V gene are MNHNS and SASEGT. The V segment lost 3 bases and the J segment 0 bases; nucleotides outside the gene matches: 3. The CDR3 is CASSDGQGLNTEAFF. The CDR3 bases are TGTGCCAGCAGTGACGGACAGGGATTGAACACTGAAGCTTTCTTT.

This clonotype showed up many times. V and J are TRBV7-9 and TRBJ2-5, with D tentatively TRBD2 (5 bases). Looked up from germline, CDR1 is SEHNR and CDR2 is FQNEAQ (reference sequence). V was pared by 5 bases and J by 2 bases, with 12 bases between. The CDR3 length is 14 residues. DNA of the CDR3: TGTGCCAGCAGCCAAACGTCGGGGCAAGAGACCCAGTACTTC. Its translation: CASSQTSGQETQYF.

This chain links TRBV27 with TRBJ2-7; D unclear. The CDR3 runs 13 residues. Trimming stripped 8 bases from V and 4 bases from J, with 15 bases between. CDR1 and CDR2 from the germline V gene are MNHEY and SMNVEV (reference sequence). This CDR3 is CASATALGYEQYF. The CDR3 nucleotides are TGTGCCAGCGCGACTGCTCTGGGGTACGAGCAGTACTTC.

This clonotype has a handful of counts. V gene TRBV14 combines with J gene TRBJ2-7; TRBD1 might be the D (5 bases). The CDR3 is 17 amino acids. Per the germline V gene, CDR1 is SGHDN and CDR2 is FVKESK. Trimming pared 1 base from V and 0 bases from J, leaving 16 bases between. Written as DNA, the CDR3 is TGTGCCAGCAGCCAAGGACAGACAACATATACCTCCTACGAGCAGTACTTC. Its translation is CASSQGQTTYTSYEQYF. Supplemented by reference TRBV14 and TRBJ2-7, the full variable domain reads EAGVTQFPSHSVIEKGQTVTLRCDPISGHDNLYWYRRVMGKEIKFLLHFVKESKQDESGMPNNRFLAERTGGTYSTLKVQPAELEDSGVYFCASSQGQTTYTSYEQYFGPGTRLTVT.